The 23 T cell receptor beta chains given below trace back to one sample, sequenced in a study of Ad26.COV2.S vaccination and SARS-CoV-2 variants. Documented treatment: roughly 19 received Ad26.COV2.S at low or high dose, single or two shots; roughly five received placebo; per-sample allocation not given. Each sample was drawn 63 days after the first injection (of vaccine or placebo). Only in-frame clones appear in the TCRdb table, and some are missing; sequencing was by immunoSEQ multiplex PCR. The sample shows roughly 680,000 clones, roughly nine tenths of them seen only once. The starting material was peripheral blood, obtained in a trial of Ad26.COV2.S vaccine versus placebo. These receptors originate from a person between 18 and 59 years old who received the Ad26.COV2.S COVID-19 vaccine or a placebo.

V usage is TRBV19 and J usage is TRBJ2-3, with 8 bases identical to TRBD2. Trimming cost V 6 bases and J 1 base; bases outside gene matches: 15. The CDR3 covers 18 residues. Germline V gives CDR1 LNHDA, CDR2 SQIVND (reference sequence). For the CDR3, the DNA is TGTGCCAGTAGGCCCGGCGCGGCGGGGGGTTGGGGCACAGATACGCAGTATTTT. Translating it yields CASRPGAAGGWGTDTQYF. The variable domain in full, with the rest retrieved from reference TRBV19 and TRBJ2-3, is DGGITQSPKYLFRKEGQNVTLSCEQNLNHDAMYWYRQDPGQGLRLIYYSQIVNDFQKGDIAEGYSVSREKKESFPLTVTSAQKNPTAFYLCASRPGAAGGWGTDTQYFGPGTRLTVL.

The J gene is TRBJ1-5, the V gene TRBV7-9, with D possibly being TRBD1 (5 bases). Germline V gives CDR1 SEHNR, CDR2 FQNEAQ (reference sequence). V was pared by 1 base and J by 5 bases, with 12 bases between. CDR3 length: 15 amino acids. CDR3 nucleotides: TGTGCCAGCAGCTTAGTGGGGGGAATTGATCAGCCCCAGCATTTT. Its translation is CASSLVGGIDQPQHF.

DNA of the CDR3: TGTGCCAGCAGTGTAACGCAGCCCCAACTAGGGGAGCAGTACTTC. It codes for CASSVTQPQLGEQYF. V and J are TRBV2 and TRBJ2-7; D perhaps matches TRBD2 (5 bases). The CDR3 length is 15 residues. Germline-derived CDR1 and CDR2 are SNHLY and FYNNEI. V was pared by 4 bases and J by 7 bases, with 20 bases between.

The chain couples TRBV18 to TRBJ1-2; 7 bases fit TRBD1. Germline assignment: CDR1 KGHSH and CDR2 LQKENI. V trimming: 3 bases; J trimming: 2 bases; junction bases outside the gene matches: 9. The CDR3 length is 16 residues. This chain's CDR3 is CASSPTGGGQNYGYTF. The CDR3 DNA follows: TGTGCCAGCTCACCTACTGGAGGGGGCCAGAACTATGGCTACACCTTC.

The V call is TRBV11-2, the J call TRBJ1-2; TRBD1 matches at 7 bases. The V segment lost 4 bases and the J segment 9 bases; nucleotides outside the gene matches: 11. Germline-derived CDR1 and CDR2 are SGHAT and FQNNGV. There are 14 residues in the CDR3. The CDR3 protein is CASSSSGTERSYTF. CDR3 sequence (DNA): TGTGCCAGCAGCTCCTCGGGGACAGAACGTAGCTACACCTTC.

This clone appeared a single time. In nucleotides, the CDR3 is TGTGCCAGCAGCTTCGAAAGGATCGTTACGCAGTATTTT. Amino acids: CASSFERIVTQYF. The genes are TRBV7-2 and TRBJ2-3; D uncertain. The V end lost 3 bases, the J end lost 8 bases, and 12 bases lay between the germline ends. From germline, CDR1 is SGHTA and CDR2 FQGNSA. This CDR3 comprises 13 residues.

The rearrangement uses TRBV4-1 and TRBJ2-7; no clear D gene. Germline assignment: CDR1 MGHRA and CDR2 YSYEKL. Deletions cut 0 bases from V and 6 bases from J, with 15 bases between. The length of the CDR3 is 15 residues. The DNA for the CDR3 is TGCGCCAGCAGCCAAGATGGCCAGTTGGCGCGCGAGCAGTACTTC. Translation gives CASSQDGQLAREQYF.

The chain is built from TRBV4-3 and TRBJ1-6; D is unclear. With 1 base removed from V and 12 bases from J, the gap between germline ends came to 16 bases. The germline V gene encodes CDR1 LGHNA and CDR2 YSLEER. The CDR3 is 15 amino acids. The CDR3 DNA reads TGCGCCAGCAGCCAAGTCCACACCGACGCGAGACCCCTCCACTTT. Translating it yields CASSQVHTDARPLHF.

In DNA form, the CDR3 reads TGTGCCAGTAGTCCACGGGACAGGGTTGAGATCACTGAAGCTTTCTTT. This translates into CASSPRDRVEITEAFF. The V call is TRBV19, the J call TRBJ1-1, with 9 bases matching TRBD1. The V segment lost 5 bases and the J segment 4 bases; nucleotides outside the gene matches: 11. The V gene's germline CDR1 is LNHDA and CDR2 SQIVND (reference sequence). The CDR3 totals 16 residues.

The V call is TRBV7-2, the J call TRBJ1-2; 9 bases are a match to TRBD1. Germline V gene sequence: CDR1 SGHTA, CDR2 FQGNSA. Trimming removed 11 bases from V and 3 bases from J; junction bases left unmatched: 4. The CDR3 runs to 12 residues. CDR3 sequence reads: CAGGQGHYGYTF. In DNA form, the CDR3 reads TGTGCCGGCGGACAGGGGCACTATGGCTACACCTTC.

The CDR3 reads CASSPLGGPSTGELFF. As DNA, the CDR3 is TGTGCCAGCTCACCACTAGGCGGACCCAGCACCGGGGAGCTGTTTTTT. The chain has TRBV18 and TRBJ2-2; D is uncertain. Between the trimmed V and J ends, which lost 1 base and 4 bases, there was a span of 13 bases. CDR1 and CDR2 from the germline V gene are KGHSH and LQKENI. CDR3 length: 16 residues.

V gene TRBV2 combines with J gene TRBJ1-3, with 9 nucleotides matching TRBD1. Germline CDR1 and CDR2: SNHLY and FYNNEI. V was pared by 6 bases and J by 3 bases, with 6 bases of the junction left unmatched. CDR3 length equals 15 residues. CDR3 region: CASRAGTGLGNTIYF. In nucleotides, the CDR3 is TGTGCCAGCAGAGCCGGGACAGGGCTTGGAAACACCATATATTTT. The full variable domain, in which reference TRBV2 and TRBJ1-3 provide the parts outside the CDR3, is EPEVTQTPSHQVTQMGQEVILRCVPISNHLYFYWYRQILGQKVEFLVSFYNNEISEKSEIFDDQFSVERPDGSNFTLKIRSTKLEDSAMYFCASRAGTGLGNTIYFGEGSWLTVV.

This chain uses TRBV7-2 with TRBJ1-6; TRBD1 matches at 9 bases. With V trimmed by 5 bases and J by 6 bases, 8 bases remained unmatched. CDR1 SGHTA and CDR2 FQGNSA come from the germline V gene. The CDR3 consists of 16 residues. The chain's CDR3 is CASSETRDRVNSPLHF. DNA for the CDR3: TGTGCCAGCAGCGAAACCCGGGACAGGGTTAATTCACCCCTCCACTTT.

The rearrangement joins TRBV10-3 to TRBJ1-6, with D maybe TRBD1 (5 bases). Germline-derived CDR1 and CDR2 are ENHRY and SYGVKD. The CDR3 spans 14 residues. The ends were cut back, 6 bases at V and 9 bases at J, with 15 bases in the middle. This chain's CDR3 is CAISPLGVGSPLHF. The CDR3 DNA reads TGTGCCATCAGCCCTTTGGGGGTTGGTTCACCCCTCCACTTT.

The genes are TRBV7-8 and TRBJ2-7, with D possibly matching TRBD2 (6 bases). The CDR3 totals 16 residues. The germline gives CDR1 SGHVS, CDR2 FQNEAQ. Trimming left V 0 bases short and J 1 base short, with 13 bases between. The CDR3 loop is CASSLAGGTTSYEQYF. CDR3 sequence (DNA): TGTGCCAGCAGCTTAGCGGGGGGTACTACTTCCTACGAGCAGTACTTC.

This clone has just one count. CDR3 nucleotide sequence: TGTGCCAGCGCTGGGACAGGGAGACAGCCCCAGCATTTT. It codes for CASAGTGRQPQHF. The chain carries TRBV12-3 or TRBV12-4 and TRBJ1-5; the match to TRBD1 covers 9 bases. This CDR3 has 13 amino acids. The V and J ends lost 8 bases and 7 bases, in that order; junction bases with no gene match: 6.

As regards this clone: Other DNA sequences in the sample encode the same CDR3. The CDR3 spells CSVESSYEQYF. Here the CDR3 DNA reads TGCAGCGTTGAGTCCAGCTACGAGCAGTACTTC. This chain joins TRBV29-1 and TRBJ2-7; unclear D gene. There are 11 residues in the CDR3. Germline CDR1 and CDR2: SQVTM and ANQGSEA. The V gene lost 3 bases and the J gene lost 3 bases, with 6 bases spanning the gap.

V gene TRBV6-5 combines with J gene TRBJ2-7; 8 nucleotides line up with TRBD1. The CDR3 runs 13 residues. In germline, CDR1 is MNHEY, CDR2 SVGAGI. V trimming: 6 bases; J trimming: 4 bases; junction bases outside the gene matches: 5. DNA of the CDR3: TGTGCCAGCAGGGACAGGGCATTTTACGAGCAGTACTTC. Its translation: CASRDRAFYEQYF.

As for this clone: The same CDR3 arises from other DNA sequences in this sample as well. CDR3 nucleotides: TGTGCCAGCAGTTTACGGGGATTCTCCTACAATGAGCAGTTCTTC. Translating gives CASSLRGFSYNEQFF. This rearrangement joins TRBV27 to TRBJ2-1; TRBD2 might be the D (5 bases). CDR1 and CDR2 from the germline V gene are MNHEY and SMNVEV (reference sequence). V dropped 2 bases and J dropped 0 bases, with 8 bases sitting between them. This CDR3 has 15 residues.

There are a few counts of this clone. V gene TRBV2 combines with J gene TRBJ2-7; the match to TRBD1 covers 9 bases. CDR3 length: 15 amino acids. CDR1 and CDR2 from the germline V gene are SNHLY and FYNNEI. V gave up 3 bases and J gave up 4 bases; unmatched junction bases: 7. As DNA, the CDR3 is TGTGCCAGCAGTGATAGCCGGGACAGGGAATACGAGCAGTACTTC. It codes for CASSDSRDREYEQYF.

V and J are TRBV5-4 and TRBJ1-2; D is unclear. Looked up from germline, CDR1 is SGHNT and CDR2 is YYREEE (reference sequence). Trimming left V 9 bases short and J 4 bases short, with 13 bases between. This CDR3 is 12 amino acids long. CDR3 coding DNA: TGTGCCACCACATCGGGAGCCTATGGCTACACCTTC. It yields the protein CATTSGAYGYTF.

The chain has TRBV9 and TRBJ2-7; D may be TRBD2 (6 bases). The V end lost 4 bases, the J end lost 3 bases, and 14 bases lay between the germline ends. The CDR3 spans 14 residues. Germline lookup yields CDR1 SGDLS and CDR2 YYNGEE. The CDR3 DNA sequence: TGTGCCAGCAGCCTAGGGACTTGGGGCTACGAGCAGTACTTC. Amino acids: CASSLGTWGYEQYF.

The CDR3 spells CASSWGDRDNQPQHF. Written as DNA, the CDR3 is TGCGCCAGCAGCTGGGGGGACAGGGACAATCAGCCCCAGCATTTT. The V and J genes are TRBV5-1 and TRBJ1-5; 9 bases match TRBD1. This CDR3 contains 15 residues. Trimming cost V 3 bases and J 3 bases; bases outside gene matches: 4. CDR1 is SGHRS and CDR2 is YFSETQ in the germline V gene.